Listed below are T cell receptor beta chains from one sample, sequenced in a study of blood T cell repertoires in COVID-19. Measured with immunoSEQ multiplex PCR; TCRdb has only the in-frame clones, and not every one. This table has hundreds of thousands of clones, more than 80% appearing once. Material: peripheral blood. These receptors all come from a woman aged 30 to 39 with active or convalescent COVID-19. The CDR3 runs from the conserved cysteine through the conserved F or W. The D gene is left open where the match is weak. Rows may omit the clone size; those that give it use once, few, many or a size class.

j_gene | v_gene | abundance | d_gene | CDR3nt | CDR3aa
TRBJ1-2 | TRBV29-1 | NA | TRBD1 | TGCAGCGTTGCGGGACAGGGATATGGCTACACCTTC | CSVAGQGYGYTF
TRBJ1-4 | TRBV10-2 | NA | NA | TGCGCCAGCAGTGAGGGGGCGCTGGGAAATGAAAAACTGTTTTTT | CASSEGALGNEKLFF
TRBJ2-1 | TRBV4-2 | NA | TRBD2 | TGTGCCAGCAGCCAAGAGGCTAGCGGGAGTGTCCACAATGAGCAGTTCTTC | CASSQEASGSVHNEQFF
TRBJ1-1 | TRBV27 | NA | NA | TGTGCCAGCAGCACTGCGTGGGCCAGGGGAGCTTTCTTT | CASSTAWARGAFF
TRBJ2-5 | TRBV4-1 | NA | TRBD2 | TGCGCCAGCAGCCATAATAGCGGGACCGACCAAGAGACCCAGTACTTC | CASSHNSGTDQETQYF
TRBJ2-3 | TRBV7-9 | NA | NA | TGTGCCAGCAGCTTATTTGCGGCGGGCCCCCCTACAGATACGCAGTATTTT | CASSLFAAGPPTDTQYF
TRBJ2-3 | TRBV4-2 | NA | TRBD2 | TGTGCCAGCAGCCAAGATGGGGCGGGAGTAAGAGATACGCAGTATTTT | CASSQDGAGVRDTQYF
TRBJ1-2 | TRBV13 | once | TRBD1 | TGTGCCAGCAGCCGAACGACAGGGGGCCAGGATGGCTACACCTTC | CASSRTTGGQDGYTF
TRBJ1-6 | TRBV4-1 | NA | TRBD1 | TGCGCCAGCAGCAATACCGACAGGGTTAATTCACCCCTCCACTTT | CASSNTDRVNSPLHF
TRBJ1-5 | TRBV2 | NA | NA | TGTGCCAGCAGTGAACTAAGCAATCAGCCCCAGCATTTT | CASSELSNQPQHF
TRBJ2-3 | TRBV7-9 | NA | NA | TGTGCCAGCAGCTTAAAGGCGGGCTTAGATACGCAGTATTTT | CASSLKAGLDTQYF
TRBJ2-5 | TRBV2 | NA | TRBD1 | TGTGCCAGCGACAGGGTCCCCCAAGAGACCCAGTACTTC | CASDRVPQETQYF
TRBJ2-5 | TRBV6-6 | NA | NA | TGTGCCAGCAGTTACTCGCGGACTCCGGAGACCCAGTACTTC | CASSYSRTPETQYF
TRBJ1-4 | TRBV5-1 | NA | NA | TGCGCCAGCAGCTTGCAGGGCGGGGGTAATGAAAAACTGTTTTTT | CASSLQGGGNEKLFF
TRBJ2-3 | TRBV27 | NA | NA | TGTGCCAGCAGTTTCGGCGGGGCCTATCTTGGTACGCAGTATTTT | CASSFGGAYLGTQYF
TRBJ1-3 | TRBV6-5 | NA | NA | TGTGCCAGCAGTTACAGAGGAGCTGGAAACACCATATATTTT | CASSYRGAGNTIYF
TRBJ1-1 | TRBV3-1/TRBV3-2 | NA | NA | TGTGCCAGCAGCCCTGATGGACAGCACACTGAAGCTTTCTTT | CASSPDGQHTEAFF
TRBJ2-1 | TRBV7-6 | NA | NA | TGTGCCAGCAGCTTGAGTCACAATGAGCAGTTCTTC | CASSLSHNEQFF
TRBJ2-1 | TRBV7-2 | NA | TRBD2 | TGTGCCAGCAGCTTAGCGCTAACAGCGGGAGGCTACAATGAGCAGTTCTTC | CASSLALTAGGYNEQFF
TRBJ1-1 | TRBV6-5 | NA | NA | TGTGCCAGCAGTTACTCCCAGGGGAACACTGAAGCTTTCTTT | CASSYSQGNTEAFF
TRBJ1-2 | TRBV4-1 | NA | TRBD1 | TGCGCCAGCAGCCAAGCGGACAGGTTAAACTATGGCTACACCTTC | CASSQADRLNYGYTF
TRBJ2-7 | TRBV5-4 | once | TRBD1 | TGTGCCAGCAGCTTGGGGGACAGGGGCCTTCCAAACGAGCAGTACTTC | CASSLGDRGLPNEQYF
TRBJ2-5 | TRBV1 | NA | NA | TGCACCAGCAGCCTCCCGGTGATGGAGACCCAGTACTTC | CTSSLPVMETQYF
TRBJ2-7 | TRBV28 | NA | TRBD2 | TGTGCCAGCAGTTTTAGTAGCGGGGGGGCATACGAGCAGTACTTC | CASSFSSGGAYEQYF
TRBJ2-1 | TRBV7-9 | NA | TRBD2 | TGTGCCAGCAGCTTACTAGCGGGGGGGATCTACCTTGATGAGCAGTTCTTC | CASSLLAGGIYLDEQFF
TRBJ1-1 | TRBV2 | NA | NA | TGTGCCAGCAGTGATTTAGGGGGCACTGAAGCTTTCTTT | CASSDLGGTEAFF
TRBJ1-5 | TRBV18 | NA | NA | TGTGCCAGCTCACCACCGGGGGGGCGCGGCAATCAGCCCCAGCATTTT | CASSPPGGRGNQPQHF
TRBJ2-1 | TRBV24-1 | NA | NA | TGTGCCACCAGTGATTTGTACAGGGATGAGCAGTTCTTC | CATSDLYRDEQFF
TRBJ1-6 | TRBV4-1 | NA | TRBD1 | TGCGCCAGCAGCCAAGATAGGACAGGGGGTTCACCCCTCCACTTT | CASSQDRTGGSPLHF
TRBJ1-4 | TRBV7-9 | few | TRBD1 | TGTGCCAGCAGCCCCGGGACAGCAACTAATGAAAAACTGTTTTTT | CASSPGTATNEKLFF
TRBJ2-1 | TRBV12-3/TRBV12-4 | NA | TRBD1 | TGTGCCAGCAGTTACCGGGACAGGAGCCAGTTCTTC | CASSYRDRSQFF
TRBJ1-3 | TRBV3-1/TRBV3-2 | NA | NA | TGTGCCAGCAGCCCCGACATAGGCTCTGGAAACACCATATATTTT | CASSPDIGSGNTIYF
TRBJ2-3 | TRBV5-1 | NA | NA | TGCGCCAGCAGCTTGGGAGGGAGCACAGATACGCAGTATTTT | CASSLGGSTDTQYF
TRBJ2-7 | TRBV3-1/TRBV3-2 | NA | NA | TGTGCCAGCAGCCTAACCGGGACTGCGGCCACCGAGCAGTACTTC | CASSLTGTAATEQYF
TRBJ2-3 | TRBV7-9 | NA | NA | TGTGCCAGCAGCTCACCGACAGGAAGCCCGTCCTCCACAGATACGCAGTATTTT | CASSSPTGSPSSTDTQYF
TRBJ1-2 | TRBV30 | once | TRBD1 | TGTGCCTGGAGTGCGGGACAGGGGGTTGTCTATGGCTACACCTTC | CAWSAGQGVVYGYTF
TRBJ1-6 | TRBV19 | NA | TRBD1 | TGTGCCAGTAGTATAGACGGACAGGCCAGGTCACCCCTCCACTTT | CASSIDGQARSPLHF
TRBJ2-1 | TRBV2 | NA | NA | TGTGCCAGCACCATTTACAATGAGCAGTTCTTC | CASTIYNEQFF
TRBJ1-3 | TRBV3-1/TRBV3-2 | NA | NA | TGTGCCAGCAGCCAAGTGTGGGGGGATGGAAACACCATATATTTT | CASSQVWGDGNTIYF
TRBJ2-7 | TRBV10-3 | once | TRBD2 | TGTGCCATCAGTGAGTCAGGACTAGCGGGGACCGAGCAGTACTTC | CAISESGLAGTEQYF
TRBJ2-1 | TRBV27 | NA | NA | TGTGCCAGCAGGGGGGCCTTCCCCGGGCCCTTTCGGAATGAGCAGTTCTTC | CASRGAFPGPFRNEQFF
TRBJ1-2 | TRBV12-3/TRBV12-4 | NA | NA | TGTGCCAGCAGTTTACCAGGGTGGGGCTACACCTTC | CASSLPGWGYTF
TRBJ2-2 | TRBV3-1/TRBV3-2 | NA | NA | TGTGCCAGCAGCCAATGGCCTAGAGGTTCCGGGGAGCTGTTTTTT | CASSQWPRGSGELFF
TRBJ1-2 | TRBV6-1 | NA | TRBD1 | TGTGCCAGCAGTGCGCCCGGCCGGGACAGGGCCTTCTATGGCTACACCTTC | CASSAPGRDRAFYGYTF
TRBJ1-1 | TRBV6-4 | once | NA | TGTGCCAGCAGTTCAGGGTTTTACACTGAAGCTTTCTTT | CASSSGFYTEAFF
TRBJ1-1 | TRBV24-1 | NA | TRBD1 | TGTGCCACCAGGGAGGGGGCTGGTACTGAAGCTTTCTTT | CATREGAGTEAFF
TRBJ2-1 | TRBV5-1 | NA | TRBD2 | TGCGCCAGCAGCCCGGGTCTAGCGGGGGGGCAGGATGAGCAGTTCTTC | CASSPGLAGGQDEQFF
TRBJ2-7 | TRBV6-2/TRBV6-3 | NA | NA | TGTGCCAGCAGTTACGAACAGTCCTACGAGCAGTACTTC | CASSYEQSYEQYF
TRBJ2-5 | TRBV11-2 | NA | TRBD2 | TGTGCCAGCAGCTTACTGCGGGAGGGCCTGAACGGGGAGACCCAGTACTTC | CASSLLREGLNGETQYF
TRBJ2-3 | TRBV6-4 | NA | TRBD2 | TGTGCCAGCAGTGACAGGGCGGGGGGCACAGATACGCAGTATTTT | CASSDRAGGTDTQYF
TRBJ1-1 | TRBV6-5 | NA | TRBD1 | TGTGCCAGCACAACAACAGGGGGCGGGTCTGAAGCTTTCTTT | CASTTTGGGSEAFF
TRBJ2-5 | TRBV6-5 | once | TRBD2 | TGTGCCAGCCGGCGGGGGAACCTCCAAGAGACCCAGTACTTC | CASRRGNLQETQYF
TRBJ1-1 | TRBV20-1 | NA | NA | TGCAGTGTTCCCTTCGGGGAGGGAGCTTTCTTT | CSVPFGEGAFF